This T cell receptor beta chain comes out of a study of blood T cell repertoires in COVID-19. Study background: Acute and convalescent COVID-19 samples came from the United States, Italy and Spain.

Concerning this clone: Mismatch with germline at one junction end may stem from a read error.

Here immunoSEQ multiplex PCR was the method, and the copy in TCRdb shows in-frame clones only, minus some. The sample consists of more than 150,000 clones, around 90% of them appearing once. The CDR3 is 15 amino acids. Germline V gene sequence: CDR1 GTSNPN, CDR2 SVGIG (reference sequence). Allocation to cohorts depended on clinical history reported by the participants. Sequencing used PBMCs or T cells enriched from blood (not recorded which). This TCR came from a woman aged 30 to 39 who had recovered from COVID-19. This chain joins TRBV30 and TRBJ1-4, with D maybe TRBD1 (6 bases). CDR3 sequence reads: CAWSSRQVAKEKLFF. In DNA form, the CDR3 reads TGTGCCTGGAGCTCCCGACAGGTCGCTAAGGAAAAACTGTTTTTT.